This is a list of T cell receptor beta chains from one sample in a study of regulatory T cells in long-lasting Graves disease. MiXCR, run by TCRdb on the multiplex PCR reads, gives a single entry per CDR3 protein. The sample records about 440,000 distinct CDR3 sequences, 15% being singletons. These same records also appear under a second study, on T cells in Graves' hyperthyroidism and ophthalmopathy.

The specimen was peripheral blood mononuclear cells (PBMCs), collected at new diagnosis, from a patient treated with antithyroid drugs. These receptors came from a woman aged 25 to 39 with Graves disease. Both conserved end residues are part of each CDR3. Each record gives: clone size, J gene, V gene, D gene, CDR3 protein, CDR3 DNA. The D gene is left open where the match is weak. Clone size is not always given. Where it is, it says once, few, many or a class for expanded clones.

NA TRBJ2-7 TRBV3-1 TRBD2 CASSQWGGGTVYEQYF TGTGCCAGCAGCCAATGGGGCGGGGGGACTGTTTACGAGCAGTACTTC
NA TRBJ2-3 TRBV7-2 NA CASSLAWNTQYF TGTGCCAGCAGCTTAGCTTGGAATACGCAGTATTTT
NA TRBJ1-5 TRBV18 NA CASSPRRNSNQPQHF TGTGCCAGCTCACCACGGCGTAATAGCAATCAGCCCCAGCATTTT
many TRBJ2-1 TRBV3-1 NA CASSPEQYNEQFF TGTGCCAGCAGTCCGGAGCAGTACAATGAGCAGTTCTTC
many TRBJ1-1 TRBV6-1 NA CATKGHDRRAFF TGTGCCACCAAGGGCCACGACAGGCGAGCTTTCTTT
NA TRBJ2-1 TRBV12-5 TRBD2 CASGFSGLAGNEQFF TGTGCTAGTGGTTTCAGCGGACTAGCGGGCAATGAGCAGTTCTTC
many TRBJ2-6 TRBV9 NA CASSEPGIGTNVLTF TGTGCCAGCAGCGAACCCGGGATCGGGACCAACGTCCTGACTTTC
many TRBJ2-7 TRBV6-1 NA CASTTIPREQYF TGTGCCAGCACCACAATTCCGCGGGAGCAGTACTTC
NA TRBJ2-2 TRBV5-4 TRBD1 CASSSPGTGKHRELFF TGTGCCAGCAGCTCCCCCGGGACAGGGAAACACAGGGAGCTGTTTTTT
few TRBJ1-3 TRBV11-1 NA CASSLQDRITGNTIYF TGTGCCAGCAGCCTCCAGGACAGAATTACTGGAAACACCATATATTTT
few TRBJ2-6 TRBV14 NA CASSHQDRANVLTF TGTGCCAGCAGTCACCAGGACAGGGCCAACGTCCTGACTTTC
NA TRBJ2-2 TRBV2 TRBD1 CASSKQGAVTGELFF TGTGCCAGCAGTAAGCAGGGGGCGGTCACCGGGGAGCTGTTTTTT
many TRBJ2-5 TRBV6-2/TRBV6-3 NA CASSRQWETQYF TGTGCCAGCAGCCGACAGTGGGAGACCCAGTACTTC
few TRBJ2-1 TRBV10-1 NA CASSESGGVRYNEQFF TGCGCCAGCAGTGAGTCAGGGGGAGTGCGCTACAATGAGCAGTTCTTC
few TRBJ1-6 TRBV28 NA CASFSGNSYNSPLHF TGTGCCAGCTTCTCCGGAAATTCTTATAATTCACCCCTCCACTTT
few TRBJ2-7 TRBV20-1 TRBD2 CSAQLADPYEQYF TGCAGTGCCCAACTAGCGGATCCCTACGAGCAGTACTTC
few TRBJ1-5 TRBV19 NA CASSTYGTGHQPQHF TGTGCCAGTAGTACCTACGGAACAGGTCATCAGCCCCAGCATTTT
NA TRBJ1-6 TRBV28 NA CATNGPQDNSPLHF TGTGCCACAAACGGGCCCCAAGATAATTCACCCCTCCACTTT
NA TRBJ1-2 TRBV20-1 TRBD1 CSAYHRDRGFGYTF TGCAGTGCATATCACCGGGACAGGGGGTTTGGCTACACCTTC
NA TRBJ2-2 TRBV20-1 NA CSARRERNTGELFF TGCAGTGCTAGACGGGAGCGGAACACCGGGGAGCTGTTTTTT
NA TRBJ1-6 TRBV20-1 NA CSAPGDSPLHF TGCAGTGCCCCTGGGGATTCACCCCTCCACTTT
many TRBJ2-7 TRBV18 NA CASSARGGPFSYEQYF TGTGCCAGCTCAGCCCGAGGCGGACCTTTCTCCTACGAGCAGTACTTC
many TRBJ2-5 TRBV7-2 TRBD1 CASGRTGVLVETQYF TGTGCCAGCGGACGCACAGGGGTCTTGGTTGAGACCCAGTACTTC
many TRBJ2-1 TRBV14 TRBD2 CASSQNRRSGNRYNEQFF TGTGCCAGCAGCCAGAACCGTCGGAGCGGGAATAGGTACAATGAGCAGTTCTTC
NA TRBJ2-1 TRBV12-5 NA CASGFLLPSRGQFF TGTGCTAGTGGCTTCCTGTTGCCCTCGAGGGGGCAGTTCTTC
many TRBJ1-1 TRBV7-9 TRBD1 CASSPRTGEGSDEAFF TGTGCCAGCAGCCCCCGGACAGGGGAAGGATCCGATGAAGCTTTCTTT
many TRBJ2-5 TRBV2 TRBD1 CASSRQGRLETQYF TGTGCCAGCAGCAGACAGGGGAGGTTAGAGACCCAGTACTTC
NA TRBJ2-5 TRBV6-5 TRBD2 CASSYGRTSGRETQYF TGTGCCAGCAGTTACGGCCGGACTAGCGGGAGAGAGACCCAGTACTTC